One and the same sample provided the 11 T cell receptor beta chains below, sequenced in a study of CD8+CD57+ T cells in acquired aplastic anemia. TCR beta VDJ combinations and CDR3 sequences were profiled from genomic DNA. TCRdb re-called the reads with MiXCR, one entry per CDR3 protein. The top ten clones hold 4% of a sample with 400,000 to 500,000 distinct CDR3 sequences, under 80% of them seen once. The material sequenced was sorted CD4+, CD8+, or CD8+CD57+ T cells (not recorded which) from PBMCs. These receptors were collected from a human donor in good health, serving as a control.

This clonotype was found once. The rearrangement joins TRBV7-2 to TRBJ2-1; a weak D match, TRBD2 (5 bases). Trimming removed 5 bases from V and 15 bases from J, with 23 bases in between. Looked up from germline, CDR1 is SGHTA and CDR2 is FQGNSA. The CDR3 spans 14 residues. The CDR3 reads CASSTERANGLTFF. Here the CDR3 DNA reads TGTGCCAGCAGCACAGAGAGGGCCAACGGCCTGACGTTCTTC.

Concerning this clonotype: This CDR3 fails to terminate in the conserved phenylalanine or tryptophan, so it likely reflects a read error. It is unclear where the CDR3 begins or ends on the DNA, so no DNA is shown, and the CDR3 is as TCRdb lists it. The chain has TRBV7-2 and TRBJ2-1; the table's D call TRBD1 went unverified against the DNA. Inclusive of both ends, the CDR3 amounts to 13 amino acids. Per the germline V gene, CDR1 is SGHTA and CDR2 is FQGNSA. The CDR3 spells CASSSRGVNNQLQ.

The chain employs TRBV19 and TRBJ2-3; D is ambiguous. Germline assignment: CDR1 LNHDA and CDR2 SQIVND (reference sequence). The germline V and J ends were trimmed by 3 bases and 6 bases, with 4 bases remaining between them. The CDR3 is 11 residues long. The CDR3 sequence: CASSIADTQYF. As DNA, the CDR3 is TGTGCCAGTAGTATTGCGGATACGCAGTATTTT.

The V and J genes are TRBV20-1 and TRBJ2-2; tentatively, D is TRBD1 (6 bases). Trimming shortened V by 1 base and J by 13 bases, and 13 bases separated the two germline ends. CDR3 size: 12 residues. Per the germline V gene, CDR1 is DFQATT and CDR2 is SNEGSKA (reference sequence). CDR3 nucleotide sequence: TGCAGTGCTAGAGGGCACAGGGCTGGGCTGTTTTTT. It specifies CSARGHRAGLFF.

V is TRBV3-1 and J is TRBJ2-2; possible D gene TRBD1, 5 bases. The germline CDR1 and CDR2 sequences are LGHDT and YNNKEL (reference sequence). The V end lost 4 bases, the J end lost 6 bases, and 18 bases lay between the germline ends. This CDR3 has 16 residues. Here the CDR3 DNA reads TGTGCCAGCAGCCGGCAGGGTGGTACCAGCGCCGGGGAGCTGTTTTTT. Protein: CASSRQGGTSAGELFF.

CDR3 nucleotides: TGTGCCAGCAGCAAAGAGGGGGCGCTGGGCATAGATACGCAGTATTTT. Its translation: CASSKEGALGIDTQYF. V and J are TRBV7-9 and TRBJ2-3, with 7 nucleotides matching TRBD1. This CDR3 has 16 amino acids. V lost 5 bases to trimming and J lost 5 bases; unmatched junction nucleotides: 13. Germline V CDR1 and CDR2: SEHNR, FQNEAQ (reference sequence).

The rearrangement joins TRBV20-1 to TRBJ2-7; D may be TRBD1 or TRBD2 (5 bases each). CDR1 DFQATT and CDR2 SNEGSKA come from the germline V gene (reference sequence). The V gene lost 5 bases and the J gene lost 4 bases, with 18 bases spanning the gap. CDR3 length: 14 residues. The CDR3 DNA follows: TGCAGTGCTGGGAGCCCCACAGGCGGTTACGAGCAGTACTTC. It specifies CSAGSPTGGYEQYF.

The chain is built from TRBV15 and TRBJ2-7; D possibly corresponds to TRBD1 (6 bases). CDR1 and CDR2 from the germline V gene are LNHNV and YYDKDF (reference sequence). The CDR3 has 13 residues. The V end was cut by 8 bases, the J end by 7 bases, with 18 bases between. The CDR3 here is CATSGQPSREQYF. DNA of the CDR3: TGTGCCACCTCCGGACAGCCCTCGAGGGAGCAGTACTTC.

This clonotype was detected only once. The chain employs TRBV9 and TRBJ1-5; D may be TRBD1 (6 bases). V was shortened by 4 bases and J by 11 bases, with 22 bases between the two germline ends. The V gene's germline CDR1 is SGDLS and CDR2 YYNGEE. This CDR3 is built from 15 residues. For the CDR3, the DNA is TGTGCCAGCAGCTTAGGGGGGGTTAACAAACAGACCCAGCATTTT. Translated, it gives CASSLGGVNKQTQHF.

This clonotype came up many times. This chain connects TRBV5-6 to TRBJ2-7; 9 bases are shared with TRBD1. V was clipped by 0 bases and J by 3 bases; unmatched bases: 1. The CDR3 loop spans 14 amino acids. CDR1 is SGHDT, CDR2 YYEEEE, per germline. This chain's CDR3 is CASSLGDRDYEQYF. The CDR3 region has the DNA TGTGCCAGCAGCTTGGGGGACAGGGACTACGAGCAGTACTTC.

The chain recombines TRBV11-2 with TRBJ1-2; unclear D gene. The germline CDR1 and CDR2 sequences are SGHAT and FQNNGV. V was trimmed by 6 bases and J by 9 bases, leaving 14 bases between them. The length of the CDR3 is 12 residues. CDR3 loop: CASSIRRSRYTF. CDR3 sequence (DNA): TGTGCCAGCAGTATTAGGAGGTCGCGCTACACCTTC.